This paragraph reports one TCR beta chain. Which antigen it targets is not known. This may stem from a read error, because a much larger clone lies one nucleotide away. The data derive from a study of tumor and adjacent non-tumor tissue in lung cancer (dated 2018 in TCRdb). As for the study more broadly: Of the cohort, 11 to 12 patients had adenocarcinoma, 2 had squamous cell carcinoma and 1 had small cell lung cancer. For each patient, one tumor sample and one normal lung sample were taken, giving under 35 paired specimens that underwent TCRbeta CDR3 sequencing. In total, sequencing yielded approximately 130,000,000 productive TCRbeta reads, which works out to an average of roughly 4.2 million reads per sample. The study compared bulk TCRbeta repertoires between lung tumor tissue and matched distant non-tumor lung tissue from over 13 lung cancer patients. The roughly 15 patients were aged roughly 30 to 85 years, included 10 men and 5 women, and had TNM stage I to III disease.

The library was prepared using multiplex PCR. The instrument given in TCRdb is Illumina HiSeq 2500. Following protocols modified from ARM-PCR, the researchers constructed TCRbeta libraries through three rounds of nested PCR with primers (Table S4). Before sequencing, PCR products of 200-500 bp were cut from the gel and purified using the QIAquick gel extraction kit. On the authors' methods: Reads were cleaned using Trimmomatic, were merged into complete CDR3 sequences using FLASH, and were assigned to V(D)J germline segments using MiTCR. Clonal diversity was calculated as the inverse Simpson's index using VDJtools. In-frame sequences lacking a premature stop codon were counted as productive reads. TCRdb reanalyzed the raw reads on its own, using fastp at Q25 for trimming and MiXCR for clone calling, and kept in-frame beta chains. Rows with one shared CDR3 protein collapse into an entry with the most common genes and DNA. TCRdb, not the original authors, processed these V and J calls. For this sample there are 65,000 to 75,000 distinct CDR3 sequences; around 78% appear just once. Roughly 28% of the sample is in the top ten clones.

Broad study findings and their caveats: The sequencing platform is not named in the methods, and unique molecular identifiers are not mentioned. The top 100 clones accounted for a significantly larger cumulative portion of the repertoire in normal lung than in tumor tissue. Only approximately 16 patients were included in the cohort, and the need for larger samples and more detailed clinical data was noted by the authors. Tumor tissue showed significantly higher TCR diversity (inverse Simpson) than normal lung tissue, at 431.37 vs 166.20 (P = 0.0075, Mann-Whitney U test). Because peripheral blood was not sequenced, the blood TCRbeta repertoires of the lung cancer patients in the study went unexamined. TCR diversity was significantly higher in younger patients, and higher tumor TCR diversity was associated with shorter overall and disease-free survival.

RNA was isolated from bulk, unsorted tissue, and RNA quality was assessed with a NanoDrop ND-1000 and an Agilent 2100. Donors were newly diagnosed lung cancer patients admitted for thoracic surgery in China between August and November 2014, without prior chemotherapy. Patients who had received previous radiotherapy or chemotherapy, or who had another concurrent cancer, were excluded from the study. Surgical tissue pieces of roughly 1-2 cm3 were preserved in RNAlater solution and stored at -80 °C until use. V and J are truncated by 1 base and 7 bases respectively, leaving an intervening sequence of 13 bases. The CDR3 starts with the cysteine, ends with the phenylalanine, and has 13 residues. Only CDR3 DNA remains: 39 bases, in frame from the first base. The germline V gene (reference sequence) specifies DFQATT as CDR1 and SNEGSKA as CDR2.

This sequence was found in a man aged 55-75 years with non-small cell lung cancer. Input material: lung tumor tissue. The chain uses TRBV20-1 and TRBJ1-2, with no reliable assignment of the D segment. The CDR3 region reads CSARGDAYAGYTF. The DNA sequence reads TGCAGTGCTAGAGGAGACGCCTACGCTGGCTACACCTTC.